Listed below are T cell receptor beta chains from one sample, sequenced in a study of metastatic and nonmetastatic thyroid tumors. TCRdb re-called clones from the PCR reads using MiXCR. The sample lists about 13,000 clones; less than 30% were seen once. Sequenced sample: blood. The receptor source for this set is a female donor with papillary thyroid cancer or a benign thyroid nodule (not recorded which). Some clones in this sample may be carry-over from other donors' samples. The CDR3 runs from the conserved cysteine through the conserved F or W. The D gene is left open where the match is weak. Rows give clone size only sometimes, using once, few, many, or a class for an expanded clone.

cdr3_aa cdr3_nt clone_size d_call j_call v_call
CSALSDRGTLGNQPQHF TGCAGTGCCTTATCGGACAGGGGGACCTTGGGCAATCAGCCCCAGCATTTT - TRBD1 TRBJ1-5 TRBV20-1
CASSPGTGHSNQPQHF TGTGCCAGTAGCCCAGGGACAGGTCATAGCAATCAGCCCCAGCATTTT many TRBD1 TRBJ1-5 TRBV19
CASSQAPDQPQHF TGTGCCAGCAGCCAAGCGCCAGATCAGCCCCAGCATTTT - - TRBJ1-5 TRBV3-1
CASSLRLAGGQNEQFF TGTGCTAGCAGTTTAAGACTAGCGGGGGGGCAAAATGAGCAGTTCTTC few TRBD2 TRBJ2-1 TRBV6-5
CASSVALAGGPGKTGELFF TGTGCCAGCAGCGTAGCACTAGCGGGAGGGCCGGGGAAGACCGGGGAGCTGTTTTTT many TRBD2 TRBJ2-2 TRBV9
CASSQVPTWGETQYF TGCGCCAGCAGCCAAGTTCCCACATGGGGAGAGACCCAGTACTTC many - TRBJ2-5 TRBV4-1
CASSRGGSYEQYF TGTGCCAGCAGCAGAGGGGGCTCCTACGAGCAGTACTTC - - TRBJ2-7 TRBV28
CAWSWGQTALFF TGTGCCTGGAGTTGGGGACAAACGGCGCTGTTCTTC many - TRBJ2-1 TRBV30
CSAGTGGSGDTEAFF TGCAGTGCTGGGACAGGGGGTAGCGGGGACACTGAAGCTTTCTTT - TRBD1 TRBJ1-1 TRBV20-1
CASSLSGVTGELFF TGTGCCAGCAGCCTTAGCGGGGTCACCGGGGAGCTGTTTTTT - TRBD2 TRBJ2-2 TRBV5-6
CASSQVGTEAFF TGTGCCAGCAGCCAGGTGGGCACTGAAGCTTTCTTT many - TRBJ1-1 TRBV5-5
CASSLAGYSQDTQYF TGTGCCAGCAGCTTAGCAGGGTACTCTCAAGATACGCAGTATTTT many - TRBJ2-3 TRBV11-1
CATSEGRASKPQYF TGTGCCACCAGTGAGGGCAGGGCATCGAAGCCGCAGTATTTT - - TRBJ2-3 TRBV24-1
CASSLQGPALPGNTIYF TGTGCCAGCAGTTTACAGGGTCCAGCCCTTCCTGGAAACACCATATATTTT - - TRBJ1-3 TRBV28
CSAPSGVAPGGYTF TGCAGTGCTCCTTCAGGTGTGGCTCCGGGAGGCTACACCTTC - - TRBJ1-2 TRBV20-1
CASSFDWPYGYTF TGCGCCAGCAGCTTTGACTGGCCTTATGGCTACACCTTC - - TRBJ1-2 TRBV5-1
CASSPDDSNEQFF TGCGCCAGCAGCCCGGATGACAGTAATGAGCAGTTCTTC - - TRBJ2-1 TRBV5-1
CASSQIGQAGETQYF TGCGCCAGCAGCCAAATTGGGCAGGCCGGGGAGACCCAGTACTTC many - TRBJ2-5 TRBV4-1